The sequence of this T cell receptor (beta chain) was determined in a study of blood T cell repertoires in COVID-19. Assay: immunoSEQ multiplex PCR; the TCRdb copy retains only in-frame clones and omits some. This sample has under 200,000 clones, with roughly four fifths found just once. Germline lookup yields CDR1 MGHRA and CDR2 YSYEKL. V lost 4 bases and J 7 bases, leaving 14 bases between the germline ends. This CDR3 region has 14 residues. The chain has TRBV4-1 and TRBJ1-5; tentatively, D is TRBD1 (6 bases). The receptor comes from a woman aged 40 to 50 with acute or convalescent COVID-19. The material sequenced was peripheral blood. CDR3 sequence (DNA): TGCGCCAGCAGCCTTACAGGGATCGGGCAGCCCCAGCATTTT. It specifies CASSLTGIGQPQHF.